Following are 5 T cell receptor beta chains from one sample sequenced in a study of cytomegalovirus exposure and HLA in healthy donors (dated by TCRdb to about 2017). The library was built by means of the immunoSEQ multiplex PCR assay. For the multiplex PCR, a mixture combining 60 forward primers for TCR Vbeta segments and 13 reverse primers for TCR Jbeta segments was used. This immuneACCESS table, as held by TCRdb, lists in-frame sequences with V and J called but not all clones. Of the missing ones, under half trace to an unresolved V gene in checked studies; the others have no known cause. The sample table contains about 130,000 clones; only one count was recorded for 80% to 90% of them. Around 0.99% of the sample belongs to the ten largest clones. What was sequenced was PBMCs. The receptors originated from a woman aged 25 to 45 in good health and CMV-seronegative.

The CDR3 DNA reads TGCAGCGTTGACCACGGGGGGAATACGCAGTATTTT. It is translated as CSVDHGGNTQYF. This chain links TRBV29-1 with TRBJ2-3, with 7 positions matching TRBD2. CDR1 SQVTM and CDR2 ANQGSEA come from the germline V gene. V was clipped by 3 bases and J by 7 bases; unmatched bases: 4. This CDR3 has 12 amino acids.

The V and J genes are TRBV11-3 and TRBJ1-3; D is possibly TRBD1 (6 bases). V was trimmed by 0 bases and J by 7 bases, leaving 28 bases between them. The length of the CDR3 is 20 residues. Germline V gene lookup returns CDR1 SGHNT and CDR2 YENEEA. The CDR3 spells CASSLDLRWGPRPEENTIYF. For the CDR3, the DNA is TGTGCCAGCAGCTTAGATCTCCGTTGGGGGCCAAGACCTGAGGAGAACACCATATATTTT. Combining the CDR3 with reference TRBV11-3 and TRBJ1-3 gives the whole variable domain EAGVVQSPRYKIIEKKQPVAFWCNPISGHNTLYWYLQNLGQGPELLIRYENEEAVDDSQLPKDRFSAERLKGVDSTLKIQPAELGDSAVYLCASSLDLRWGPRPEENTIYFGEGSWLTVV.

The gene calls are TRBV5-1 and TRBJ1-1; no reliable D call. In germline, CDR1 is SGHRS, CDR2 YFSETQ. The CDR3 is made up of 14 amino acids. Deletions cut 0 bases from V and 4 bases from J, with 10 bases between. The CDR3 nucleotides are TGCGCCAGCAGCTTGGATCGGGTGGGCACTGAAGCTTTCTTT. Its protein product is CASSLDRVGTEAFF.

This chain joins TRBV30 and TRBJ2-1; 10 bases fit TRBD2. Germline V CDR1 and CDR2: GTSNPN, SVGIG (reference sequence). This CDR3 comprises 15 residues. Trimming at V came to 4 bases and at J to 5 bases, leaving 8 bases not matched to a gene. CDR3 amino acids: CAWNTGTSVNNEQFF. The DNA for the CDR3 is TGTGCCTGGAACACCGGGACTAGCGTGAACAATGAGCAGTTCTTC.

V gene TRBV4-3 combines with J gene TRBJ2-7; 9 bases fit TRBD2. Unmatched junction bases numbered 11, after V lost 0 bases and J lost 2 bases. Looked up from germline, CDR1 is LGHNA and CDR2 is YSLEER. This CDR3 has 18 amino acids. The CDR3 DNA reads TGCGCCAGCAGCCAAGATCGCGGGGGGGGACTATGGGCCTACGAGCAGTACTTC. Protein: CASSQDRGGGLWAYEQYF.